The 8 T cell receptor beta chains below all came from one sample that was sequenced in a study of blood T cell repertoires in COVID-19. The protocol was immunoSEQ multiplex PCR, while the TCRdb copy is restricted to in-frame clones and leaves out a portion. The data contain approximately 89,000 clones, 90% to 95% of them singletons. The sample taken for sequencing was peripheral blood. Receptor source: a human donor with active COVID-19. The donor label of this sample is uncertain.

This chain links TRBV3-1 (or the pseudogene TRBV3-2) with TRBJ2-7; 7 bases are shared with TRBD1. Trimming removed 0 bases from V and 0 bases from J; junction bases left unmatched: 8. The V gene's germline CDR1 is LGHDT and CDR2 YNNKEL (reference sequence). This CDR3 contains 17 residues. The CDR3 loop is CASSQERGGRSSYEQYF. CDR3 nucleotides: TGTGCCAGCAGCCAAGAAAGAGGGGGCAGGAGCTCCTACGAGCAGTACTTC.

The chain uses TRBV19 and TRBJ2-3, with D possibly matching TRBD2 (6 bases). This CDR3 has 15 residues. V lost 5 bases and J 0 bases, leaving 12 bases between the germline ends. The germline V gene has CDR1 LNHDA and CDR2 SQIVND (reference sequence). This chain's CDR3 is CASSQGGSSTDTQYF. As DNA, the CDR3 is TGTGCCAGTAGTCAGGGAGGTTCTAGCACAGATACGCAGTATTTT.

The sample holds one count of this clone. CDR3 nucleotides: TGTGCCAGCAGTGAATCGGGATTCGGGGAGCTGTTTTTT. Its protein is CASSESGFGELFF. The gene calls are TRBV2 and TRBJ2-2; D is perhaps TRBD2 (5 bases). The V end was cut by 2 bases, the J end by 7 bases, with 8 bases between. The CDR3 covers 13 residues. CDR1 is SNHLY, CDR2 FYNNEI, per germline.

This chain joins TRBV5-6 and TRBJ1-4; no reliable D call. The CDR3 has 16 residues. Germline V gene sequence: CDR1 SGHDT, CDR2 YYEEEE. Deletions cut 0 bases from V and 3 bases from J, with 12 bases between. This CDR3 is CASSLVGRRANEKLFF. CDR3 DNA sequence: TGTGCCAGCAGCTTGGTGGGTCGGCGGGCTAATGAAAAACTGTTTTTT.

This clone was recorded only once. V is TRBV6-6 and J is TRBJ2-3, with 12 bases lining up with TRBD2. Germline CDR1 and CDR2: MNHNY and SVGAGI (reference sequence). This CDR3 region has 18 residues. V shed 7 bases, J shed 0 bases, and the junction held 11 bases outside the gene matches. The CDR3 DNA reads TGTGCCAGCACTCGGGTGGCTAGCGGGGGGGCGAGCACAGATACGCAGTATTTT. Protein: CASTRVASGGASTDTQYF.

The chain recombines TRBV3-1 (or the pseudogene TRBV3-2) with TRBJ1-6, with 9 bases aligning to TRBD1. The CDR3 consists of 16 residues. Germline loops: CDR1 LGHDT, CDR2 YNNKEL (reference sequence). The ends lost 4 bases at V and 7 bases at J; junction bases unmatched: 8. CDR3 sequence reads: CASSPYGTGSNSPLHF. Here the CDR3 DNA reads TGTGCCAGCAGCCCTTATGGGACAGGGTCGAATTCACCCCTCCACTTT.

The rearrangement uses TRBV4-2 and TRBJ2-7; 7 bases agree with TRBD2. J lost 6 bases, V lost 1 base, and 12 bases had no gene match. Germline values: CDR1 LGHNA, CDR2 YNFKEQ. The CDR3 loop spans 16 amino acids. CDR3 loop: CASSQGGTTTRVEQYF. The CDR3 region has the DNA TGTGCCAGCAGCCAAGGTGGGACTACCACCCGTGTCGAGCAGTACTTC.

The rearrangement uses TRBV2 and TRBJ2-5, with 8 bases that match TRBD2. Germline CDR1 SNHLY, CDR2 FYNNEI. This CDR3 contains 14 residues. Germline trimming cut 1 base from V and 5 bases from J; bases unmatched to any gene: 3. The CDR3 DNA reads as TGTGCCAGCAGTGAAGTTCGCGGGGGGGAGACCCAGTACTTC. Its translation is CASSEVRGGETQYF.